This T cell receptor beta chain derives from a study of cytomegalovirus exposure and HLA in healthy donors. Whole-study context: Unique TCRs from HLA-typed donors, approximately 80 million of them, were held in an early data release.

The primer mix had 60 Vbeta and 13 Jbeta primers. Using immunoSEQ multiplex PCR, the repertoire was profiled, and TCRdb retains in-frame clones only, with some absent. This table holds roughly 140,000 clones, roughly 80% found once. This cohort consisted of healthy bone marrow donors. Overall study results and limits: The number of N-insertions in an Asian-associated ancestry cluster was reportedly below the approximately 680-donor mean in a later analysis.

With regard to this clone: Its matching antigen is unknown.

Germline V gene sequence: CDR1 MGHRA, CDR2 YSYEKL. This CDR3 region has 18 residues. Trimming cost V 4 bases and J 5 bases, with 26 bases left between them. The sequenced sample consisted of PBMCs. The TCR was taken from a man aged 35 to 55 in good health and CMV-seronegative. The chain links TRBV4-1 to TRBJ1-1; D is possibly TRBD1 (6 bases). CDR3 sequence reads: CASSPLRTAVGEKTEAFF. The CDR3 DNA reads TGCGCCAGCAGCCCCCTTAGGACAGCCGTCGGGGAAAAGACTGAAGCTTTCTTT.